The 18 T cell receptor beta chains below all came from one sample that was sequenced in a study of control samples from healthy donors and cancer patients. Libraries were prepared by immunoSEQ multiplex PCR; TCRdb keeps only in-frame clonotypes and omits some of them. The table lists more than 140,000 clones, 75% to 95% of them singletons, with less than 8.5% in the top ten. The sequenced material came from blood. These receptors were obtained from a man younger than 35 in good health.

The gene calls are TRBV29-1 and TRBJ2-3; 7 bases line up with TRBD1. With 7 bases clipped from V and 6 bases from J, the junction kept 7 bases outside the gene matches. The CDR3 runs to 12 residues. From germline, CDR1 is SQVTM and CDR2 ANQGSEA. The CDR3 region is CSGGQAWDTQYF. DNA of the CDR3: TGCAGCGGTGGACAGGCGTGGGATACGCAGTATTTT.

This chain connects TRBV14 to TRBJ2-7; a weak D match, TRBD1 (6 bases). Germline CDR1 is SGHDN and CDR2 is FVKESK. CDR3 length: 14 residues. V was cut by 4 bases and J by 4 bases, with 14 bases left in between. CDR3 residues: CASSLVGQQYEQYF. As DNA, the CDR3 is TGTGCCAGCAGCCTCGTAGGACAGCAATACGAGCAGTACTTC.

Only one count was recorded for this clone. The CDR3 sequence is CASSLSVGASWETQYF. CDR3 bases: TGTGCCAGCAGCTTGTCGGTGGGGGCCTCATGGGAGACCCAGTACTTC. The genes are TRBV5-4 and TRBJ2-5, with a possible D match to TRBD1 (6 bases). The V gene's germline CDR1 is SGHNT and CDR2 YYREEE (reference sequence). This CDR3 spans 16 amino acids. V was shortened by 1 base and J by 5 bases, with 18 bases between the two germline ends.

This chain connects TRBV7-2 to TRBJ1-2; D is uncertain. V lost 3 bases and J 4 bases, leaving 12 bases between the germline ends. CDR1 is SGHTA and CDR2 is FQGNSA in the germline V gene. This CDR3 region has 14 residues. In nucleotides, the CDR3 is TGTGCCAGCAGCTTCCCTACACGGGCCTATGGCTACACCTTC. Translation gives CASSFPTRAYGYTF. The full variable domain, in which reference TRBV7-2 and TRBJ1-2 provide the parts outside the CDR3, is GAGVSQSPSNKVTEKGKDVELRCDPISGHTALYWYRQSLGQGLEFLIYFQGNSAPDKSGLPSDRFSAERTGGSVSTLTIQRTQQEDSAVYLCASSFPTRAYGYTFGSGTRLTVV.

The chain combines TRBV9 with TRBJ2-3; 9 positions agree with TRBD1. The germline gives CDR1 SGDLS, CDR2 YYNGEE. J gave up 3 bases and V 2 bases, and 16 bases lay outside the gene matches. The CDR3 has 19 amino acids. The CDR3 DNA follows: TGTGCCAGCAGCGTCTCTGGGGTCGGGACAGGGTTGGCAACAGATACGCAGTATTTT. This codes for CASSVSGVGTGLATDTQYF.

This chain joins TRBV10-3 and TRBJ2-2; D is perhaps TRBD1 (5 bases). The germline V and J ends were trimmed by 4 bases and 5 bases, with 11 bases remaining between them. In germline, CDR1 is ENHRY, CDR2 SYGVKD. This CDR3 spans 14 amino acids. The DNA for the CDR3 is TGTGCCATCAGTGGACAGATTGGAACCGGGGAGCTGTTTTTT. Encoded protein: CAISGQIGTGELFF.

CDR3 in amino acids: CASQEAVNYGYTF. In nucleotides, the CDR3 is TGTGCCAGCCAGGAAGCGGTGAACTATGGCTACACCTTC. The genes are TRBV2 and TRBJ1-2, with unresolved D. V lost 8 bases, J lost 2 bases, and 12 bases lay in between. Looked up from germline, CDR1 is SNHLY and CDR2 is FYNNEI. The CDR3 is 13 residues long.

This clone was counted a single time. The rearrangement links TRBV6-5 to TRBJ1-3, with D perhaps TRBD1 (6 bases). Trimming removed 6 bases from V and 4 bases from J, with 16 bases in between. CDR3 length: 15 residues. From germline, CDR1 is MNHEY and CDR2 SVGAGI. CDR3 residues: CASSPSQGTGNTIYF. The CDR3 bases are TGTGCCAGCAGCCCCTCCCAGGGGACCGGAAACACCATATATTTT.

In this sample, this clone turned up a few times. The rearrangement links TRBV30 to TRBJ2-3; unclear D gene. Per germline, CDR1 GTSNPN and CDR2 SVGIG (reference sequence). The CDR3 loop spans 13 amino acids. V gave up 0 bases and J gave up 3 bases, with 7 bases separating them. The CDR3: CAWSVTSTDTQYF. The CDR3 DNA reads as TGTGCCTGGAGTGTGACTTCAACAGATACGCAGTATTTT. The entire variable domain, with the rest obtained from reference TRBV30 and TRBJ2-3, is as follows: SQTIHQWPATLVQPVGSPLSLECTVEGTSNPNLYWYRQAAGRGLQLLFYSVGIGQISSEVPQNLSASRPQDRQFILSSKKLLLSDSGFYLCAWSVTSTDTQYFGPGTRLTVL.

This clone showed up just once. The rearrangement links TRBV30 to TRBJ1-2; maybe TRBD1 (5 bases). The CDR3 runs 13 residues. Trimming left V 2 bases short and J 8 bases short, with 15 bases between. CDR1 is GTSNPN and CDR2 is SVGIG in the germline V gene (reference sequence). The CDR3 nucleotides are TGTGCCTGGAGTCATCTCGGCGCAGGGGGCTACACCTTC. Encoded protein: CAWSHLGAGGYTF.

The V and J genes are TRBV5-1 and TRBJ1-1; 11 bases map to TRBD1. Germline-derived CDR1 and CDR2 are SGHRS and YFSETQ. The CDR3 has 15 residues. J was trimmed by 3 bases and V by 5 bases; bases with no gene match: 6. CDR3 in amino acids: CASRGTGGGDTEAFF. CDR3 nucleotides: TGCGCCAGCAGAGGGACAGGGGGAGGGGACACTGAAGCTTTCTTT.

Regarding this clone: This same CDR3 is encoded by further DNA sequences in the sample. The chain carries TRBV10-3 and TRBJ2-7, with D perhaps matching TRBD2 (5 bases). V lost 0 bases, J lost 1 base, and 7 bases lay in between. Germline lookup yields CDR1 ENHRY and CDR2 SYGVKD. This CDR3 comprises 14 residues. The CDR3 DNA reads as TGTGCCATCAGTGAGTCGAGAGGGTCCTACGAGCAGTACTTC. This codes for CAISESRGSYEQYF.

This clone was seen a single time. In nucleotides, the CDR3 is TGTGCCAGCAGCTCGCTCCGGGCGAGCGTTGGCGAGCAGTACTTC. This sequence encodes CASSSLRASVGEQYF. This chain joins TRBV7-2 and TRBJ2-7; D gene ambiguous. V was shortened by 4 bases and J by 6 bases, with 19 bases between the two germline ends. Per germline, CDR1 SGHTA and CDR2 FQGNSA. This CDR3 contains 15 residues.

The CDR3 loop is CASSQTTGGDGYTF. The DNA of the CDR3 is TGTGCCAGCAGCCAAACGACAGGGGGAGATGGCTACACCTTC. The J gene is TRBJ1-2, the V gene TRBV14, with 9 bases identical to TRBD1. Unmatched junction bases numbered 4, after V lost 2 bases and J lost 6 bases. The germline CDR1 and CDR2 sequences are SGHDN and FVKESK. This CDR3 has 14 residues.

This clone was seen only once. The rearrangement links TRBV29-1 to TRBJ1-2; 8 nucleotides line up with TRBD1. V lost 4 bases to trimming and J lost 7 bases; unmatched junction nucleotides: 11. Per germline, CDR1 SQVTM and CDR2 ANQGSEA. This CDR3 is built from 14 residues. CDR3 protein: CSVAGGQATGGYTF. CDR3 nucleotides: TGCAGCGTTGCCGGGGGACAGGCAACGGGTGGCTACACCTTC.

V and J are TRBV7-2 and TRBJ2-1; D not certain. The germline V gene encodes CDR1 SGHTA and CDR2 FQGNSA. The CDR3 spans 15 residues. The V and J ends lost 3 bases and 1 base respectively, with 10 bases between them. CDR3 DNA: TGTGCCAGCAGCTTCTCGGCAGTGTCCTACAATGAGCAGTTCTTC. This codes for CASSFSAVSYNEQFF.

The CDR3, as DNA: TGCGCCAGCAGTACCTCATATCTCCGGGATTCACCCCTCCACTTT. Its protein product is CASSTSYLRDSPLHF. This chain links TRBV10-2 with TRBJ1-6; D not resolved. The CDR3 spans 15 residues. Germline CDR1 and CDR2: WSHSY and SAAADI. V lost 5 bases and J 8 bases, leaving 16 bases between the germline ends.

The CDR3 is CASSRPGTPGNSPLHF. The CDR3 region has the DNA TGTGCCAGCAGCCGACCGGGGACCCCAGGGAATTCACCCCTCCACTTT. The chain combines TRBV3-1 (or the pseudogene TRBV3-2) with TRBJ1-6; D might be TRBD1 (5 bases). The CDR3 sequence is 16 residues long. Per germline, CDR1 LGHDT and CDR2 YNNKEL (reference sequence). Deletions cut 4 bases from V and 7 bases from J, with 17 bases between.